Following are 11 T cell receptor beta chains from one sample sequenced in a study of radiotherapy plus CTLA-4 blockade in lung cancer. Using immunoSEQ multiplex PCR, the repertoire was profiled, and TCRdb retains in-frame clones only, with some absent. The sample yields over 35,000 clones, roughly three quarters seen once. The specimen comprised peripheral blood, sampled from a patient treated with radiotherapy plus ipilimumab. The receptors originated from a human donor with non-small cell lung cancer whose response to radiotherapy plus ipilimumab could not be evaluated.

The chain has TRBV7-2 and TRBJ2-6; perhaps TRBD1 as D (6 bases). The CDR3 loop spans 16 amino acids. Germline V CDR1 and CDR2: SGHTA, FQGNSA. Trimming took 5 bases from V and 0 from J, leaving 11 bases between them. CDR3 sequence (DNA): TGTGCCAGCAGCCTTAGAGGGGGCTCTGGGGCCAACGTCCTGACTTTC. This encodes CASSLRGGSGANVLTF.

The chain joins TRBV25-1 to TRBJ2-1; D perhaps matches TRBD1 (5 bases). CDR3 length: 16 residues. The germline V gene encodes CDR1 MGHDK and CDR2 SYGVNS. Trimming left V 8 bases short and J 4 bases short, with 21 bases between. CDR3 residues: CASGEQAAGLYNEQFF. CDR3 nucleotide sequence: TGTGCCAGCGGAGAACAGGCCGCTGGGCTATACAATGAGCAGTTCTTC.

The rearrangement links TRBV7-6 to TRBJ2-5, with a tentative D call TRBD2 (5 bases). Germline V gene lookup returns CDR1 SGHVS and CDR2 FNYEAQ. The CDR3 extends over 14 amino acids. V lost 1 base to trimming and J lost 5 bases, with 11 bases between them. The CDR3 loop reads CASSLERLVETQYF. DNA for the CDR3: TGTGCCAGCAGCTTAGAGCGGTTAGTGGAGACCCAGTACTTC.

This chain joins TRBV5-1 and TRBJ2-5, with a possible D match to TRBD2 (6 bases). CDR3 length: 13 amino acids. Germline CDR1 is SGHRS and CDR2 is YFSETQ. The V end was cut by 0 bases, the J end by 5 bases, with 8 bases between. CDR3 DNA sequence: TGCGCCAGCAGCTTGGGCGGGGTGGAGACCCAGTACTTC. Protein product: CASSLGGVETQYF. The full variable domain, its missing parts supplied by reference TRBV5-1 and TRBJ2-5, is KAGVTQTPRYLIKTRGQQVTLSCSPISGHRSVSWYQQTPGQGLQFLFEYFSETQRNKGNFPGRFSGRQFSNSRSEMNVSTLELGDSALYLCASSLGGVETQYFGPGTRLLVL.

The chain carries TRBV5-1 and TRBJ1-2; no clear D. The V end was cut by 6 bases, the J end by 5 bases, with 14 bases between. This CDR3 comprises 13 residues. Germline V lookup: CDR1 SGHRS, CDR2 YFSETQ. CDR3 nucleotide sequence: TGCGCCAGCAACGATCCCGGGGAATATGGCTACACCTTC. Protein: CASNDPGEYGYTF.

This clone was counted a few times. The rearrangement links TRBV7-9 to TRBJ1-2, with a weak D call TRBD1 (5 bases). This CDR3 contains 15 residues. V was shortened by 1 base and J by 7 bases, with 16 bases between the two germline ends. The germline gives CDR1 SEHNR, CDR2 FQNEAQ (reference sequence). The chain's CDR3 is CASSLVEQDRSGYTF. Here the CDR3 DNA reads TGTGCCAGCAGCTTAGTGGAACAGGATAGGAGTGGCTACACCTTC.

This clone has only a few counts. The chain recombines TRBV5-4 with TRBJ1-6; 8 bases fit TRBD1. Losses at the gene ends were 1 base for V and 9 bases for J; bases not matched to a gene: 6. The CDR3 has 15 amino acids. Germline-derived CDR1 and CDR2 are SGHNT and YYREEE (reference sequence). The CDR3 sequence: CASSLTGGTSSPLHF. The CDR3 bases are TGTGCCAGCAGCTTGACAGGGGGGACGAGTTCACCCCTCCACTTT.

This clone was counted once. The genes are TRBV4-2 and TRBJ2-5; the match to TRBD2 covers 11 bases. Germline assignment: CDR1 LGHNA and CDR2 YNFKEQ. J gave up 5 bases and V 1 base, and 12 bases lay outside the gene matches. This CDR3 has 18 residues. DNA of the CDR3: TGTGCCAGCAGCCAAGCGGTGAATAGCGGGGGGGTCCCGGAGACCCAGTACTTC. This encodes CASSQAVNSGGVPETQYF.

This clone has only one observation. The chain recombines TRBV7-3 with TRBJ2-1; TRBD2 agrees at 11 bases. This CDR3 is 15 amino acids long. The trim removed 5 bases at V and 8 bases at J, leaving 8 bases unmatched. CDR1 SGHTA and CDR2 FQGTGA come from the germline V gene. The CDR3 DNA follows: TGTGCCAGCAGCAGTACTAGCGGGAGAATAGATGAGCAGTTCTTC. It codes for CASSSTSGRIDEQFF.

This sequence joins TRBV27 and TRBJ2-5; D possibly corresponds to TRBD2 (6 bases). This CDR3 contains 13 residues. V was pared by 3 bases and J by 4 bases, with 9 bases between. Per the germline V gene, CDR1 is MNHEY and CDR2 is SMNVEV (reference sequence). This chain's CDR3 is CASSFVGGETQYF. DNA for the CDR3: TGTGCCAGCAGTTTCGTGGGAGGAGAGACCCAGTACTTC.

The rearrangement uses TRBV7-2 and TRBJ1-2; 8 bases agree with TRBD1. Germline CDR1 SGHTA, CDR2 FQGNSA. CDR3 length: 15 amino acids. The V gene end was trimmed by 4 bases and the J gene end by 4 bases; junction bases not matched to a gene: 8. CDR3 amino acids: CASSSGPGGAYGYTF. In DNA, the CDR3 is TGTGCCAGCAGCTCTGGGCCAGGGGGCGCCTATGGCTACACCTTC. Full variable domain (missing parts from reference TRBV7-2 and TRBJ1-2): GAGVSQSPSNKVTEKGKDVELRCDPISGHTALYWYRQSLGQGLEFLIYFQGNSAPDKSGLPSDRFSAERTGGSVSTLTIQRTQQEDSAVYLCASSSGPGGAYGYTFGSGTRLTVV.